This is a list of T cell receptor beta chains from one sample in a study of control samples from healthy donors and cancer patients. The data were produced by immunoSEQ multiplex PCR, yet TCRdb's version contains in-frame clones alone and is incomplete. The table has 170,000 or so clones, more than 85% seen once; the top ten hold just over 2%. The sequenced sample consisted of blood. The receptors stem from a woman aged 40 to 50 in good health. Both conserved end residues are part of each CDR3. D genes are given only for firm matches. The size entry is marked missing in some rows and otherwise reads once, few, many or a size class.

CDR3aa: CASGTVGANEKLFF
CDR3nt: TGCGCCAGCGGGACGGTCGGGGCTAATGAAAAACTGTTTTTT
abundance: -
d_gene: -
v_gene: TRBV10-2
len: 14
j_gene: TRBJ1-4

CDR3aa: CASSSGLGGYNEQFF
CDR3nt: TGTGCCAGCAGCTCCGGACTAGGAGGGTACAATGAGCAGTTCTTC
abundance: -
d_gene: TRBD2
v_gene: TRBV5-5
len: 15
j_gene: TRBJ2-1

CDR3aa: CASSRPRQGSYEQYF
CDR3nt: TGTGCCAGCAGCCGTCCGAGACAGGGCTCCTACGAGCAGTACTTC
abundance: -
d_gene: TRBD1
v_gene: TRBV11-2
len: 15
j_gene: TRBJ2-7

CDR3aa: CTRRIRGPQETQYF
CDR3nt: TGCACCCGCAGGATTCGGGGACCACAAGAGACCCAGTACTTC
abundance: -
d_gene: -
v_gene: TRBV1
len: 14
j_gene: TRBJ2-5

CDR3aa: CASSQVPNVKMNTEAFF
CDR3nt: TGTGCCAGCAGCCAAGTCCCGAATGTCAAAATGAACACTGAAGCTTTCTTT
abundance: -
d_gene: -
v_gene: TRBV3-1/TRBV3-2
len: 17
j_gene: TRBJ1-1

CDR3aa: CASSPPSPSAEKLFF
CDR3nt: TGTGCCAGCTCACCACCGAGTCCCTCAGCTGAAAAACTGTTTTTT
abundance: -
d_gene: -
v_gene: TRBV18
len: 15
j_gene: TRBJ1-4

CDR3aa: CSVEDGYGYTF
CDR3nt: TGCAGCGTTGAAGATGGGTATGGCTACACCTTC
abundance: once
d_gene: -
v_gene: TRBV29-1
len: 11
j_gene: TRBJ1-2

CDR3aa: CASSPIVVADTQYF
CDR3nt: TGTGCCAGCAGCCCCATTGTTGTGGCAGATACGCAGTATTTT
abundance: -
d_gene: -
v_gene: TRBV13
len: 14
j_gene: TRBJ2-3

CDR3aa: CASSPGSGSGGNTIYF
CDR3nt: TGTGCCAGCTCACCTGGATCAGGGTCAGGTGGAAACACCATATATTTT
abundance: -
d_gene: -
v_gene: TRBV18
len: 16
j_gene: TRBJ1-3

CDR3aa: CSVGPGGGSTEAFF
CDR3nt: TGCAGCGTTGGTCCAGGGGGGGGGAGCACTGAAGCTTTCTTT
abundance: once
d_gene: TRBD1
v_gene: TRBV29-1
len: 14
j_gene: TRBJ1-1

CDR3aa: CASSQEQPPNTEAFF
CDR3nt: TGCGCCAGCAGCCAAGAACAGCCTCCGAACACTGAAGCTTTCTTT
abundance: -
d_gene: -
v_gene: TRBV4-1
len: 15
j_gene: TRBJ1-1

CDR3aa: CASGLEWEGYTF
CDR3nt: TGTGCTAGTGGTTTGGAATGGGAGGGCTACACCTTC
abundance: -
d_gene: -
v_gene: TRBV12-5
len: 12
j_gene: TRBJ1-2